The source of this TCR beta chain is a study of response to subunit inactivated influenza vaccine. General observations from the study: T cells newly recruited by each seasonal influenza vaccination are few, the authors suggested.

About this clonotype: Its antigen is unknown.

The CDR3 sequence is 17 residues long. CDR1 and CDR2 (germline): SGHAT, FQNNGV. The junction had 11 bases not matched to a gene; V was cut back by 5 bases and J by 0 bases. A single record per CDR3 protein comes from TCRdb applying MiXCR to the RT-PCR reads. The data contain approximately 530,000 distinct CDR3 sequences, approximately 7.3% of them singletons. This TCR came from a man between 45 and 75 years old who received an inactivated influenza vaccine. The source was PBMCs from blood, collected less than 30 months after vaccination. The chain employs TRBV11-2 and TRBJ2-3; 7 bases align to TRBD2. The CDR3: CASSPRGVGLSTDTQYF. DNA of the CDR3: TGTGCCAGCAGCCCACGGGGGGTTGGACTTAGCACAGATACGCAGTATTTT.